This T cell receptor beta chain emerged from a study of CD8+ T cells in alopecia areata. Overall study results and limits: Having one nonresponder leaves uncertain how baseline CD8+ expansion relates to response. Alopecia totalis/universalis scalp especially showed more expanded CD8+ clones than normal scalp.

The sequencing template was cDNA reverse transcribed from extracted RNA. The data were produced by immunoSEQ multiplex PCR, yet TCRdb's version contains in-frame clones alone and is incomplete. The sample includes about 290,000 clones, about 62% of them seen just once. CDR1 and CDR2 from the germline V gene are SEHNR and FQNEAQ (reference sequence). The CDR3 is made up of 13 amino acids. Trimming at V came to 5 bases and at J to 5 bases, leaving 5 bases not matched to a gene. Described treatment: oral pan-JAK inhibitor, 5-10 mg twice daily. As regards this clone: Its antigen is as yet unknown.

The receptor was isolated from a human donor with alopecia areata. Here the sequenced sample was CD4+ T cells sorted from blood, taken at week 24, from a patient treated with tofacitinib. The chain joins TRBV7-9 to TRBJ1-1, with TRBD1 matching 7 bases. In DNA form, the CDR3 reads TGTGCCAGCAGCCGAGACAGGGATACTGAAGCTTTCTTT. Its translation is CASSRDRDTEAFF. Full variable domain (remainder filled in from reference TRBV7-9 and TRBJ1-1): DTGVSQNPRHKITKRGQNVTFRCDPISEHNRLYWYRQTLGQGPEFLTYFQNEAQLEKSRLLSDRFSAERPKGSFSTLEIQRTEQGDSAMYLCASSRDRDTEAFFGQGTRLTVV.